One sample yielded the 18 T cell receptor beta chains listed below, sequenced in a study of control samples from healthy donors and cancer patients. Assay used: immunoSEQ multiplex PCR; TCRdb lists only in-frame clones, some missing. Here the sample spans 45,000 to 60,000 clones, 94% being singletons. The sequenced sample was blood. The receptors were sampled from a man aged 25 to 40 in good health.

The V and J genes are TRBV2 and TRBJ2-5, with D possibly being TRBD2 (6 bases). CDR3 length equals 14 residues. V was cut by 10 bases and J by 4 bases, with 19 bases left in between. Germline CDR1 reads SNHLY; CDR2 reads FYNNEI. The CDR3 spells CAIAGLPAGETQYF. The CDR3, as DNA: TGTGCCATCGCGGGACTCCCGGCTGGAGAGACCCAGTACTTC.

This sequence joins TRBV4-3 and TRBJ2-1; TRBD1 matches 9 bases. Germline assignment: CDR1 LGHNA and CDR2 YSLEER. This CDR3 is 14 amino acids long. The ends lost 4 bases at V and 14 bases at J; junction bases unmatched: 12. Here the CDR3 DNA reads TGCGCCAGCAGCCCGCAAATGACAGGGGGGGAGGAGTTCTTC. Amino acids: CASSPQMTGGEEFF.

The gene calls are TRBV12-2 and TRBJ2-7; TRBD2, the table's D call, was not compared with the DNA. TRBV12-2 is labeled a pseudogene. This CDR3 spans 14 amino acids. The CDR3 loop is CASRPRSNSYEQYF. CDR3 sequence (DNA): TGTGCAAGTCGCCCACGGAGCAACTCCTACGAGCAGTACTTC.

In its sample, this clone was seen once. The V gene is TRBV6-4, the J gene TRBJ2-5; weak D call: TRBD1 (6 bases). The V gene lost 8 bases and the J gene lost 5 bases, with 12 bases spanning the gap. The length of the CDR3 is 12 residues. Germline V gives CDR1 MRHNA, CDR2 SNTAGT. The CDR3 nucleotides read TGTGCCAGCCCCAGGGGTCCCGAGACCCAGTACTTC. This codes for CASPRGPETQYF.

The chain uses TRBV28 and TRBJ1-1; possible D gene TRBD1, 6 bases. Trimming removed 9 bases at V and 0 bases at J, with 11 bases between. Germline loops: CDR1 MDHEN, CDR2 SYDVKM. CDR3 length: 13 amino acids. This CDR3 reads CASSYRVNTEAFF. CDR3 nucleotide sequence: TGTGCCAGTAGCTACAGGGTGAACACTGAAGCTTTCTTT. The whole variable domain, remainder taken from reference TRBV28 and TRBJ1-1, is DVKVTQSSRYLVKRTGEKVFLECVQDMDHENMFWYRQDPGLGLRLIYFSYDVKMKEKGDIPEGYSVSREKKERFSLILESASTNQTSMYLCASSYRVNTEAFFGQGTRLTVV.

The V gene is TRBV18, the J gene TRBJ2-7; D is undetermined. The length of the CDR3 is 13 residues. V gave up 3 bases and J gave up 5 bases, with 11 bases separating them. Germline CDR1 reads KGHSH; CDR2 reads LQKENI. The CDR3 bases are TGTGCCAGCTCACCCCAAAGCCTCAACGAGCAGTACTTC. Its translation: CASSPQSLNEQYF.

The gene calls are TRBV30 and TRBJ1-2; D possibly corresponds to TRBD1 (6 bases). The germline gives CDR1 GTSNPN, CDR2 SVGIG (reference sequence). Trimming pared 1 base from V and 1 base from J, leaving 10 bases between. The CDR3 sequence is 14 residues long. In DNA, the CDR3 is TGTGCCTGGAGTGGGCAGGGGTTTAACTATGGCTACACCTTC. It encodes CAWSGQGFNYGYTF.

The rearrangement links TRBV5-1 to TRBJ2-5; TRBD1 aligns across 7 bases. The trim removed 4 bases at V and 2 bases at J, leaving 8 bases unmatched. Germline V gives CDR1 SGHRS, CDR2 YFSETQ. The CDR3 runs 15 residues. CDR3 loop: CASSPGTVAQETQYF. Written as DNA, the CDR3 is TGCGCCAGCAGCCCGGGGACAGTCGCTCAAGAGACCCAGTACTTC.

The genes are TRBV6-5 and TRBJ1-1, with 7 bases identical to TRBD1. CDR1 and CDR2 from the germline V gene are MNHEY and SVGAGI. The J segment lost 1 base and the V segment lost 4 bases, leaving 3 bases of the junction unmatched. There are 14 residues in the CDR3. CDR3 sequence: CASSFDRENTEAFF. The CDR3 region has the DNA TGTGCCAGCAGTTTCGACAGGGAGAACACTGAAGCTTTCTTT.

The chain couples TRBV2 to TRBJ2-3; 7 nucleotides agree with TRBD1. Germline V lookup: CDR1 SNHLY, CDR2 FYNNEI. This CDR3 contains 15 residues. With V trimmed by 2 bases and J by 3 bases, 5 bases remained unmatched. The CDR3 DNA reads as TGTGCCAGCAGTGAACAGGGGGTCTTGACAGATACGCAGTATTTT. As protein: CASSEQGVLTDTQYF.

The sample holds one count of this clone. The rearrangement joins TRBV19 to TRBJ1-1, with D possibly matching TRBD1 (5 bases). CDR3 length: 12 amino acids. Germline CDR1 LNHDA, CDR2 SQIVND (reference sequence). Trimming left V 6 bases short and J 7 bases short, with 12 bases between. The CDR3 sequence is CASRFLTDEAFF. CDR3 sequence (DNA): TGTGCCAGTAGGTTCTTGACAGATGAAGCTTTCTTT.

The chain recombines TRBV7-6 with TRBJ2-5; the D is unclear. Germline values: CDR1 SGHVS, CDR2 FNYEAQ. The CDR3 covers 16 residues. V was clipped by 5 bases and J by 0 bases, with 16 bases between them. CDR3 amino acids: CASSLTPGLNQETQYF. The CDR3 DNA follows: TGTGCCAGCAGCCTGACCCCGGGCCTCAACCAAGAGACCCAGTACTTC.

The chain combines TRBV19 with TRBJ2-3; 8 bases align to TRBD2. J gave up 0 bases and V 4 bases, and 6 bases lay outside the gene matches. The CDR3 consists of 16 residues. CDR1 and CDR2 (germline): LNHDA, SQIVND (reference sequence). CDR3 sequence: CASSKSGGASTDTQYF. The CDR3 coding sequence is TGTGCCAGTAGTAAAAGCGGGGGCGCTAGCACAGATACGCAGTATTTT.

This rearrangement joins TRBV14 to TRBJ2-3, with D uncertain. Trimming stripped 6 bases from V and 9 bases from J, with 10 bases between. The CDR3 has 11 residues. CDR1 is SGHDN, CDR2 FVKESK, per germline. The CDR3 coding sequence is TGTGCCAGCAGTCCCTTCCGAACGCAGTATTTT. It is translated as CASSPFRTQYF.

This clone has a single count. The chain employs TRBV9 and TRBJ1-5, with no clear D. Between the trimmed V and J ends, which lost 3 bases and 5 bases, there was a span of 9 bases. The CDR3 is made up of 13 amino acids. Germline values: CDR1 SGDLS, CDR2 YYNGEE. This chain's CDR3 is CASSEGVDQPQHF. As DNA, the CDR3 is TGTGCCAGCAGCGAGGGTGTGGATCAGCCCCAGCATTTT.

The gene calls are TRBV20-1 and TRBJ2-2; unclear D gene. Looked up from germline, CDR1 is DFQATT and CDR2 is SNEGSKA (reference sequence). V lost 3 bases and J 1 base, leaving 9 bases between the germline ends. The CDR3 has 14 residues. The CDR3 is CSASRLQNTGELFF. The CDR3 DNA sequence: TGCAGTGCTAGTCGGCTGCAGAACACCGGGGAGCTGTTTTTT.

The chain recombines TRBV5-1 with TRBJ2-3; 9 nucleotides align to TRBD1. The length of the CDR3 is 16 residues. With 4 bases clipped from V and 4 bases from J, the junction kept 10 bases outside the gene matches. CDR1 SGHRS and CDR2 YFSETQ come from the germline V gene. The CDR3 loop reads CASSPLGQGIADTQYF. CDR3 nucleotides: TGCGCCAGCAGCCCCTTGGGACAGGGAATCGCAGATACGCAGTATTTT.

The chain uses TRBV3-1 (or the pseudogene TRBV3-2) and TRBJ1-1, with no clear D. Germline CDR1 LGHDT, CDR2 YNNKEL (reference sequence). The CDR3 covers 13 residues. The V gene lost 4 bases and the J gene lost 1 base, with 7 bases spanning the gap. The CDR3 region is CASSPHGNTEAFF. CDR3 sequence (DNA): TGTGCCAGCAGCCCACACGGGAACACTGAAGCTTTCTTT.